A selection of T cell receptor beta chains follows, all from one sample in a study of T cells in Graves' hyperthyroidism and ophthalmopathy. TCRdb recomputed calls from the multiplex PCR reads with MiXCR, one row per CDR3 protein. Among about 580,000 distinct CDR3 sequences listed, 46% were seen once. The specimen was peripheral blood or thyroid tissue (not recorded which). The receptors derive from a woman in her late teens or twenties with Graves' hyperthyroidism. CDR3s leave out the opening cysteine and the closing phenylalanine or tryptophan. The D gene is left open where the match is weak.

J: TRBJ2-7
D: NA
V: TRBV7-8
CDR3: ASSLEGGSSYGQY

J: TRBJ1-2
D: NA
V: TRBV9
CDR3: ASSEEGQRDYGYT

J: TRBJ2-5
D: NA
V: TRBV6-6
CDR3: ASRPSAGSRTQY

J: TRBJ2-7
D: TRBD2
V: TRBV7-9
CDR3: ASSLGGLAGVHEQY

J: TRBJ2-7
D: NA
V: TRBV19
CDR3: ASRRQGEQY

J: TRBJ1-2
D: NA
V: TRBV29-1
CDR3: SVARGSPLRGYT

J: TRBJ2-7
D: TRBD1
V: TRBV29-1
CDR3: SSLSRQGHEQY

J: TRBJ2-7
D: NA
V: TRBV20-1
CDR3: SARRDTSYKQY

J: TRBJ2-5
D: TRBD2
V: TRBV7-8
CDR3: ASSLWGLAY

J: TRBJ1-2
D: NA
V: TRBV18
CDR3: ASSPGQPTNYGYT

J: TRBJ2-1
D: TRBD2
V: TRBV5-5
CDR3: ASIRLAYNEQF